This entry lists 31 T cell receptor beta chains sequenced from one sample in a study of blood T cell repertoires in COVID-19. This table comes from immunoSEQ multiplex PCR, and its TCRdb copy is limited to in-frame clones, with some not included. The sample holds hundreds of thousands of clones, 88% seen once. Sequenced input: peripheral blood. The receptors were gathered from a woman aged 25 to 39 with COVID-19, enrolled during active disease.

V is TRBV18 and J is TRBJ2-7; a weak D match, TRBD2 (6 bases). Trimming took 3 bases from V and 3 from J, leaving 15 bases between them. Germline CDR1 and CDR2: KGHSH and LQKENI. This CDR3 comprises 15 residues. DNA for the CDR3: TGTGCCAGCTCACCGGGACTTTCCAAAGACTACGAGCAGTACTTC. This translates into CASSPGLSKDYEQYF.

The chain uses TRBV7-6 and TRBJ1-2; 8 bases are a match to TRBD1. The CDR3 covers 15 residues. Germline assignment: CDR1 SGHVS and CDR2 FNYEAQ. Trimming took 2 bases from V and 3 from J; bases not matched to a gene: 5. CDR3 in DNA: TGTGCCAGCAGCTTACTGGACAGGGTGGACTATGGCTACACCTTC. It codes for CASSLLDRVDYGYTF.

The chain links TRBV6-5 to TRBJ1-3; no clear D gene. This CDR3 comprises 13 residues. In germline, CDR1 is MNHEY, CDR2 SVGAGI. Trimming removed 8 bases at V and 2 bases at J, with 10 bases between. In DNA form, the CDR3 reads TGTGCCAGCCACGACATACCTGGAAACACCATATATTTT. Amino acid sequence: CASHDIPGNTIYF.

The V gene is TRBV27, the J gene TRBJ1-2, with TRBD1 matching 9 bases. In germline, CDR1 is MNHEY, CDR2 SMNVEV (reference sequence). CDR3 length: 13 amino acids. Unmatched junction bases numbered 3, after V lost 4 bases and J lost 6 bases. The CDR3 spells CASSSDRGDGYTF. CDR3 bases: TGTGCCAGCAGTTCGGACAGGGGTGATGGCTACACCTTC.

V gene TRBV5-5 combines with J gene TRBJ1-2, with a weak D call TRBD1 (5 bases). From germline, CDR1 is SGHKS and CDR2 YYEKEE (reference sequence). V lost 3 bases and J 3 bases, leaving 12 bases between the germline ends. The CDR3 runs 14 residues. The CDR3 loop is CASSSITGDYGYTF. CDR3 bases: TGTGCCAGCAGCTCGATTACAGGAGACTATGGCTACACCTTC.

The chain carries TRBV27 and TRBJ2-7; 7 positions agree with TRBD2. The CDR3 is made up of 14 amino acids. Losses at the gene ends were 8 bases for V and 0 bases for J; bases not matched to a gene: 7. Germline CDR1 and CDR2: MNHEY and SMNVEV (reference sequence). CDR3 DNA: TGTGCCAGCGCGCGGGACTACCGCTCCTACGAGCAGTACTTC. Translating gives CASARDYRSYEQYF.

The chain has TRBV9 and TRBJ2-2; 8 bases fit TRBD2. V lost 4 bases, J lost 1 base, and 12 bases stayed unmatched. The CDR3 sequence is 18 residues long. CDR1 and CDR2 (germline): SGDLS, YYNGEE. The CDR3 loop is CASSPRDNSGENTGELFF. CDR3 coding DNA: TGTGCCAGCAGCCCCCGGGATAATAGCGGGGAGAACACCGGGGAGCTGTTTTTT.

The CDR3 sequence is CAGRDSLKGPYGYTF. The CDR3, as DNA: TGTGCCGGCCGGGACAGCCTTAAGGGACCCTATGGCTACACCTTC. The chain is built from TRBV7-9 and TRBJ1-2; 7 bases are a match to TRBD1. V lost 11 bases to trimming and J lost 4 bases; unmatched junction nucleotides: 16. This CDR3 spans 15 amino acids. Germline CDR1 and CDR2: SEHNR and FQNEAQ (reference sequence). The complete variable domain, with remaining parts taken from reference TRBV7-9 and TRBJ1-2, reads DTGVSQNPRHKITKRGQNVTFRCDPISEHNRLYWYRQTLGQGPEFLTYFQNEAQLEKSRLLSDRFSAERPKGSFSTLEIQRTEQGDSAMYLCAGRDSLKGPYGYTFGSGTRLTVV.

The chain joins TRBV7-3 to TRBJ2-7, with D possibly matching TRBD2 (6 bases). The germline V gene has CDR1 SGHTA and CDR2 FQGTGA. The length of the CDR3 is 14 residues. V was cut by 5 bases and J by 4 bases, with 15 bases left in between. The CDR3 reads CASSPGGGTYEQYF. As DNA, the CDR3 is TGTGCCAGCAGCCCCGGGGGTGGGACGTACGAGCAGTACTTC.

V gene TRBV19 combines with J gene TRBJ2-3; 8 positions match TRBD2. The CDR3 totals 19 residues. J was trimmed by 2 bases and V by 5 bases; bases with no gene match: 18. Germline V gives CDR1 LNHDA, CDR2 SQIVND (reference sequence). CDR3: CASSASAGGPFGTTDTQYF. The CDR3 DNA reads TGTGCCAGTAGTGCCTCGGCGGGAGGCCCTTTTGGGACCACAGATACGCAGTATTTT.

This chain uses TRBV10-1 with TRBJ2-6, with a possible D match to TRBD2 (6 bases). This CDR3 is built from 14 residues. Germline V lookup: CDR1 WNHNN, CDR2 SYGVQD (reference sequence). Deletions cut 2 bases from V and 6 bases from J, with 8 bases between. CDR3: CASSEGGSANVLTF. The CDR3 DNA is TGCGCCAGCAGTGAGGGGGGGTCGGCCAACGTCCTGACTTTC.

The V gene is TRBV30, the J gene TRBJ1-1, with 7 bases lining up with TRBD1. Germline V CDR1 and CDR2: GTSNPN, SVGIG (reference sequence). V was pared by 0 bases and J by 4 bases, with 2 bases of the junction left unmatched. The CDR3 covers 13 residues. CDR3 nucleotide sequence: TGTGCCTGGAGTGTACAGGGGTTCACTGAAGCTTTCTTT. The encoded protein is CAWSVQGFTEAFF.

The chain couples TRBV28 to TRBJ2-2; D perhaps matches TRBD1 (5 bases). The germline V and J ends were trimmed by 3 bases and 4 bases, with 12 bases remaining between them. Germline V CDR1 and CDR2: MDHEN, SYDVKM. The CDR3 length is 15 residues. CDR3: CASSFHQQVTGELFF. The CDR3 nucleotides read TGTGCCAGCAGTTTTCACCAACAGGTCACCGGGGAGCTGTTTTTT. Supplemented by reference TRBV28 and TRBJ2-2, the full variable domain reads DVKVTQSSRYLVKRTGEKVFLECVQDMDHENMFWYRQDPGLGLRLIYFSYDVKMKEKGDIPEGYSVSREKKERFSLILESASTNQTSMYLCASSFHQQVTGELFFGEGSRLTVL.

Only a few counts were recorded for this clone. The rearrangement joins TRBV3-1 (or the pseudogene TRBV3-2) to TRBJ2-2; D is unclear. Germline CDR1 and CDR2: LGHDT and YNNKEL (reference sequence). Trimming removed 5 bases from V and 7 bases from J, with 8 bases in between. The CDR3 consists of 12 residues. The CDR3 protein is CASSSQSGELFF. DNA of the CDR3: TGTGCCAGCAGCTCACAAAGCGGGGAGCTGTTTTTT.

V is TRBV9 and J is TRBJ2-3; possibly TRBD2 for D (5 bases). The germline V gene has CDR1 SGDLS and CDR2 YYNGEE. The length of the CDR3 is 16 residues. Trimming pared 1 base from V and 2 bases from J, leaving 14 bases between. The DNA of the CDR3 is TGTGCCAGCAGCGTAACTAGTCGAACCAACACAGATACGCAGTATTTT. It translates to CASSVTSRTNTDTQYF.

The chain is built from TRBV3-1 (or the pseudogene TRBV3-2) and TRBJ1-1; tentative D call: TRBD1 (6 bases). This CDR3 contains 13 residues. CDR1 is LGHDT, CDR2 YNNKEL, per germline (reference sequence). With 2 bases removed from V and 11 bases from J, the gap between germline ends came to 15 bases. This CDR3 reads CASSQSTGASAFF. CDR3 DNA: TGTGCCAGCAGCCAATCGACAGGCGCTTCGGCTTTCTTT.

V usage is TRBV11-3 and J usage is TRBJ2-1; 13 bases match TRBD2. The CDR3 runs to 14 residues. Germline V lookup: CDR1 SGHNT, CDR2 YENEEA. The V segment lost 4 bases and the J segment 7 bases; nucleotides outside the gene matches: 1. The CDR3 protein is CASSSGLAGNEQFF. The CDR3 region has the DNA TGTGCCAGCAGCTCGGGACTAGCGGGAAATGAGCAGTTCTTC.

This clone was picked up a small number of times. In DNA, the CDR3 is TGTGCCAGCAGCGACAGGGGTCGCGCGTCTGGAAACACCATATATTTT. Protein product: CASSDRGRASGNTIYF. The chain joins TRBV7-8 to TRBJ1-3, with TRBD1 identical over 8 bases. Germline CDR1 is SGHVS and CDR2 is FQNEAQ. CDR3 length: 16 residues. With V trimmed by 5 bases and J by 1 base, 7 bases remained unmatched.

The CDR3 DNA sequence: TGTGCCACCAGGGGGCAGGCCACCTACGAGCAGTACTTC. It is translated as CATRGQATYEQYF. J is TRBJ2-7 and V is TRBV19; 8 bases match TRBD1. From germline, CDR1 is LNHDA and CDR2 SQIVND (reference sequence). CDR3 length: 13 amino acids. Trimming cost V 10 bases and J 2 bases; bases outside gene matches: 7.

The chain carries TRBV10-3 and TRBJ2-1; TRBD2 might be the D (5 bases). V was trimmed by 6 bases and J by 9 bases, leaving 21 bases between them. The CDR3 length is 15 residues. Germline CDR1 reads ENHRY; CDR2 reads SYGVKD. CDR3 protein: CAISSGKLREFEQFF. The CDR3 DNA sequence: TGTGCCATCAGCTCCGGGAAACTGAGGGAGTTTGAGCAGTTCTTC.

The chain links TRBV10-3 to TRBJ2-6; 7 bases align to TRBD1. Germline V gives CDR1 ENHRY, CDR2 SYGVKD. Losses at the gene ends were 6 bases for V and 0 bases for J; bases not matched to a gene: 14. This CDR3 comprises 19 residues. As DNA, the CDR3 is TGTGCCATCAGCGTAGATCCCCAGGGGGTACCCTCTGGGGCCAACGTCCTGACTTTC. Translated: CAISVDPQGVPSGANVLTF.

V is TRBV9 and J is TRBJ2-7, with TRBD1 matching over 10 bases. The CDR3 contains 16 residues. The germline CDR1 and CDR2 sequences are SGDLS and YYNGEE. Germline trimming cut 2 bases from V and 4 bases from J; bases unmatched to any gene: 9. The CDR3 sequence is CASSVDPGTGEYEQYF. Here the CDR3 DNA reads TGTGCCAGCAGCGTGGACCCCGGGACAGGGGAATACGAGCAGTACTTC. Together with reference TRBV9 and TRBJ2-7, the CDR3 gives the full variable domain: DSGVTQTPKHLITATGQRVTLRCSPRSGDLSVYWYQQSLDQGLQFLIQYYNGEERAKGNILERFSAQQFPDLHSELNLSSLELGDSALYFCASSVDPGTGEYEQYFGPGTRLTVT.

CDR3: CASSPHQGAGANVLTF. The CDR3 coding sequence is TGCGCCAGCAGCCCTCATCAGGGGGCCGGGGCCAACGTCCTGACTTTC. The chain has TRBV5-1 and TRBJ2-6; 8 nucleotides match TRBD1. The CDR3 is 16 amino acids. J was trimmed by 4 bases and V by 4 bases; bases with no gene match: 7. Germline CDR1 SGHRS, CDR2 YFSETQ.

The CDR3 region has the DNA TGTGCCAGCAGCCTTTCCCCTAGGGGTCTCACCGGGGAGCTGTTTTTT. This encodes CASSLSPRGLTGELFF. This rearrangement joins TRBV5-6 to TRBJ2-2; D is possibly TRBD1 (5 bases). Trimming left V 4 bases short and J 4 bases short, with 17 bases between. The germline CDR1 and CDR2 sequences are SGHDT and YYEEEE. This CDR3 spans 16 amino acids. Looking up the rest from reference TRBV5-6 and TRBJ2-2 gives the full variable domain: DAGVTQSPTHLIKTRGQQVTLRCSPKSGHDTVSWYQQALGQGPQFIFQYYEEEERQRGNFPDRFSGHQFPNYSSELNVNALLLGDSALYLCASSLSPRGLTGELFFGEGSRLTVL.

The chain joins TRBV7-2 to TRBJ2-5, with D perhaps TRBD1 (6 bases). The V gene lost 4 bases and the J gene lost 3 bases, with 12 bases spanning the gap. The CDR3 consists of 14 residues. From germline, CDR1 is SGHTA and CDR2 FQGNSA. In DNA, the CDR3 is TGTGCCAGCAGCTCCCGCTCAGGGGAAGAGACCCAGTACTTC. Its protein is CASSSRSGEETQYF.

The rearrangement links TRBV30 to TRBJ1-2, with D possibly matching TRBD1 (6 bases). V was clipped by 0 bases and J by 7 bases, with 15 bases between them. The CDR3 totals 14 residues. The germline V gene encodes CDR1 GTSNPN and CDR2 SVGIG (reference sequence). The CDR3 is CAWSVDRSRSGYTF. In DNA, the CDR3 is TGTGCCTGGAGTGTAGACAGGTCGAGGAGTGGCTACACCTTC.

The chain combines TRBV3-1 (or the pseudogene TRBV3-2) with TRBJ2-7; 10 bases are a match to TRBD2. This CDR3 is built from 16 residues. The junction had 11 bases not matched to a gene; V was cut back by 3 bases and J by 6 bases. Per the germline V gene, CDR1 is LGHDT and CDR2 is YNNKEL (reference sequence). CDR3 loop: CASSQGGASGSVEQYF. In DNA, the CDR3 is TGTGCCAGCAGCCAGGGCGGCGCTAGCGGGAGCGTCGAGCAGTACTTC.

As concerns this clone: Different DNA sequences within this sample yield the same CDR3. The chain carries TRBV6-5 and TRBJ2-1, with 10 bases lining up with TRBD2. Germline CDR1 reads MNHEY; CDR2 reads SVGAGI. The CDR3 totals 15 residues. J lost 6 bases, V lost 4 bases, and 6 bases had no gene match. DNA for the CDR3: TGTGCCAGCAGTTCTGGCCTAGCGGGAGCCAATGAGCAGTTCTTC. It specifies CASSSGLAGANEQFF.

The chain combines TRBV5-4 with TRBJ1-1, with 7 nucleotides matching TRBD1. This CDR3 region has 15 residues. With 4 bases clipped from V and 0 bases from J, the junction kept 6 bases outside the gene matches. The V gene's germline CDR1 is SGHNT and CDR2 YYREEE (reference sequence). CDR3 DNA: TGTGCCAGCAGCGCCCGGACAGGATTGAACACTGAAGCTTTCTTT. Translating gives CASSARTGLNTEAFF. Drawing the rest from reference TRBV5-4 and TRBJ1-1, the complete variable domain is ETGVTQSPTHLIKTRGQQVTLRCSSQSGHNTVSWYQQALGQGPQFIFQYYREEENGRGNFPPRFSGLQFPNYSSELNVNALELDDSALYLCASSARTGLNTEAFFGQGTRLTVV.

The gene calls are TRBV30 and TRBJ2-2, with D possibly TRBD2 on 6 matching bases. V was clipped by 6 bases and J by 9 bases, with 17 bases between them. The CDR3 extends over 13 amino acids. Per germline, CDR1 GTSNPN and CDR2 SVGIG (reference sequence). CDR3 loop: CACGGPLFRELFF. The CDR3 DNA sequence: TGTGCCTGCGGGGGACCCCTATTCCGGGAGCTGTTTTTT.

This chain connects TRBV19 to TRBJ2-3; 8 nucleotides agree with TRBD1. CDR1 and CDR2 (germline): LNHDA, SQIVND (reference sequence). This CDR3 spans 16 amino acids. Trimming removed 5 bases from V and 3 bases from J; junction bases left unmatched: 10. The CDR3 is CASSLLPGGATDTQYF. For the CDR3, the DNA is TGTGCCAGTAGTCTCCTCCCAGGGGGCGCAACAGATACGCAGTATTTT. The whole variable domain, filled in from reference TRBV19 and TRBJ2-3, reads DGGITQSPKYLFRKEGQNVTLSCEQNLNHDAMYWYRQDPGQGLRLIYYSQIVNDFQKGDIAEGYSVSREKKESFPLTVTSAQKNPTAFYLCASSLLPGGATDTQYFGPGTRLTVL.